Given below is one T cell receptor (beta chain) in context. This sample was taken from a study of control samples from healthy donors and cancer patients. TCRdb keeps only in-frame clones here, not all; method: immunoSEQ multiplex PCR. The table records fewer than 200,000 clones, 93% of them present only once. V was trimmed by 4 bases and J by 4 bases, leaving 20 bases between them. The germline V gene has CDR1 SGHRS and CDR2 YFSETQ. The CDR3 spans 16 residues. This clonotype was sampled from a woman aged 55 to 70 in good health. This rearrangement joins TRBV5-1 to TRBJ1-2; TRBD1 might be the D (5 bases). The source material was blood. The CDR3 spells CASSIGHLRKVYGYTF. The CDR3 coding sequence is TGCGCCAGCAGCATCGGACACCTCCGGAAGGTCTATGGCTACACCTTC. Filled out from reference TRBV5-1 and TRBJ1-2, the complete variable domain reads KAGVTQTPRYLIKTRGQQVTLSCSPISGHRSVSWYQQTPGQGLQFLFEYFSETQRNKGNFPGRFSGRQFSNSRSEMNVSTLELGDSALYLCASSIGHLRKVYGYTFGSGTRLTVV.